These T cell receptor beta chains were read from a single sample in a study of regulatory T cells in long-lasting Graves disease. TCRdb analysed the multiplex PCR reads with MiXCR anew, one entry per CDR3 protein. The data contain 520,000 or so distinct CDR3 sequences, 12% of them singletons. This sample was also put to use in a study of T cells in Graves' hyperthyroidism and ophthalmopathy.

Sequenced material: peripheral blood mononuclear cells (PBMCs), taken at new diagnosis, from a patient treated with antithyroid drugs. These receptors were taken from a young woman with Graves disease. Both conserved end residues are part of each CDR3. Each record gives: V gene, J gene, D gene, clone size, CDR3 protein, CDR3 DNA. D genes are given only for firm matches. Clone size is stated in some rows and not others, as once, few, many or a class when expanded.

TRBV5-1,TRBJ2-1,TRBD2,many,CASSLSGTSVSDEQFF,TGCGCCAGCAGCTTGTCGGGGACTAGCGTGTCGGATGAGCAGTTCTTC
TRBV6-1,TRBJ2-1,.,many,CASSEGVVVNEQFF,TGTGCCAGCAGTGAAGGTGTCGTGGTCAATGAGCAGTTCTTC
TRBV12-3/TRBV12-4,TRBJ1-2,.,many,CASSLRQAYGYTF,TGTGCCAGCAGTTTACGCCAGGCCTATGGCTACACCTTC
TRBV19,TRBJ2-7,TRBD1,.,CASSISVQGAKPSYEQYF,TGTGCCAGTAGTATAAGCGTACAGGGGGCGAAACCTTCCTACGAGCAGTACTTC
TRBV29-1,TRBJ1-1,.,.,CSVELGGTEAFF,TGCAGCGTTGAATTGGGTGGCACTGAAGCTTTCTTT
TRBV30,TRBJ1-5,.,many,CAWSYGSNQPQHF,TGTGCCTGGAGTTACGGCAGCAATCAGCCCCAGCATTTT
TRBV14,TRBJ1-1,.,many,CASSQERGLNTEAFF,TGTGCCAGCAGCCAAGAACGGGGCCTGAACACTGAAGCTTTCTTT
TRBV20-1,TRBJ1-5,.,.,CSARETRVQPQHF,TGCAGTGCTAGAGAGACCAGGGTTCAGCCCCAGCATTTT
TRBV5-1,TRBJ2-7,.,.,CASSSPGVEQYF,TGCGCCAGCAGCTCCCCAGGGGTCGAGCAGTACTTC
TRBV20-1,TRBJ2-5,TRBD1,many,CSARGTGGFLETQYF,TGCAGTGCTAGAGGGACAGGGGGCTTTCTGGAGACCCAGTACTTC
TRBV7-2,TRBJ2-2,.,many,CASSLGQGRDGELFF,TGTGCCAGCAGCTTAGGGCAGGGGAGGGACGGGGAGCTGTTTTTT
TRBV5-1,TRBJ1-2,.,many,CASSQTEFYGYTF,TGCGCCAGCAGCCAAACAGAGTTCTATGGCTACACCTTC
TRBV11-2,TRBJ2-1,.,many,CASSLGASSYNEQFF,TGTGCCAGCAGCTTAGGGGCTAGCTCCTACAATGAGCAGTTCTTC
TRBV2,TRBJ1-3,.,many,CASSALRPRGGNTIYF,TGTGCCAGCAGTGCCCTTAGGCCACGCGGAGGAAACACCATATATTTT
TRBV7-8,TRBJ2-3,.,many,CASSLVHATSTDTQYF,TGTGCCAGCAGCTTAGTCCACGCTACTAGCACAGATACGCAGTATTTT
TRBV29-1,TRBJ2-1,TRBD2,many,CSVGVRGRARDNEQFF,TGCAGCGTTGGAGTCCGGGGGAGGGCCAGGGACAATGAGCAGTTCTTC
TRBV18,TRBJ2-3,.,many,CASSPEGVGADTQYF,TGTGCCAGCTCACCAGAAGGGGTCGGGGCAGATACGCAGTATTTT
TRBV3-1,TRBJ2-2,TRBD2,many,CASTQRSTGRGKNTGELFF,TGTGCCAGCACACAACGTTCCACCGGGCGGGGGAAAAACACCGGGGAGCTGTTTTTT
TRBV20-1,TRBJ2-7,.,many,CSASKSYYEQYF,TGCAGTGCTTCGAAGTCATACTACGAGCAGTACTTC
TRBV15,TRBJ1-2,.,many,CATSSTGVATADGYTF,TGTGCCACCAGCAGTACAGGCGTGGCGACAGCCGATGGCTACACCTTC
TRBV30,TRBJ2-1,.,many,CAWGTGNNEQFF,TGTGCCTGGGGGACGGGGAACAATGAGCAGTTCTTC